A single sample is the source of the 29 T cell receptor beta chains below, sequenced in a study of technical replicates of blood from a few donors. The repertoire was sequenced with immunoSEQ multiplex PCR; TCRdb's copy has only in-frame clones and lacks some. Of over 70,000 clones in the sample, about 97% were seen once. Sequences were obtained from T cells isolated from PBMCs. Receptors were obtained from a human donor in good health.

The J gene is TRBJ2-5, the V gene TRBV13; D ambiguous. Trimming shortened V by 4 bases and J by 3 bases, and 15 bases separated the two germline ends. The germline V gene has CDR1 PRHDT and CDR2 FYEKMQ (reference sequence). The CDR3 totals 15 residues. The CDR3 DNA follows: TGTGCCAGCAGCTATTCTACGGATCGGGAAGAGACCCAGTACTTC. Residues: CASSYSTDREETQYF.

The table lists this clone with a count of one. The V gene is TRBV30, the J gene TRBJ1-5; 9 nucleotides align to TRBD1. This CDR3 has 15 residues. Germline V gives CDR1 GTSNPN, CDR2 SVGIG (reference sequence). V trimming: 4 bases; J trimming: 5 bases; junction bases outside the gene matches: 9. The CDR3 loop is CAWKPGTGRHQPQHF. CDR3 sequence (DNA): TGTGCCTGGAAGCCCGGGACAGGGAGACATCAGCCCCAGCATTTT.

The chain joins TRBV19 to TRBJ1-1, with 9 bases aligning to TRBD1. The CDR3 consists of 15 residues. The germline V gene encodes CDR1 LNHDA and CDR2 SQIVND (reference sequence). Trimming took 9 bases from V and 1 from J; bases not matched to a gene: 9. The CDR3 DNA sequence: TGTGCCAGCCAGACTACAGGGGGCCGGAACACTGAAGCTTTCTTT. This encodes CASQTTGGRNTEAFF.

The chain employs TRBV30 and TRBJ2-2; 7 bases fit TRBD1. Germline CDR1 GTSNPN, CDR2 SVGIG (reference sequence). This CDR3 contains 16 residues. V was pared by 3 bases and J by 2 bases, with 9 bases of the junction left unmatched. DNA of the CDR3: TGTGCCTGGAGCCACCTAGGACAGGCTAACACCGGGGAGCTGTTTTTT. Translation: CAWSHLGQANTGELFF.

This chain's CDR3 is CAMMAAGAYYNEQFF. CDR3 in DNA: TGTGCCATGATGGCGGCGGGGGCTTATTACAATGAGCAGTTCTTC. The genes are TRBV10-3 and TRBJ2-1; D possibly corresponds to TRBD2 (7 bases). The germline V and J ends were trimmed by 9 bases and 4 bases, with 19 bases remaining between them. This CDR3 is 15 amino acids long. The germline gives CDR1 ENHRY, CDR2 SYGVKD.

The V call is TRBV5-4, the J call TRBJ2-7; a weak D match, TRBD2 (5 bases). Trimming left V 4 bases short and J 2 bases short, with 16 bases between. This CDR3 spans 15 amino acids. Germline CDR1 and CDR2: SGHNT and YYREEE (reference sequence). CDR3 residues: CASSPKLDGPYEQYF. The CDR3 DNA is TGTGCCAGCAGCCCTAAACTAGACGGACCCTACGAGCAGTACTTC. Together with reference TRBV5-4 and TRBJ2-7, the CDR3 gives the full variable domain: ETGVTQSPTHLIKTRGQQVTLRCSSQSGHNTVSWYQQALGQGPQFIFQYYREEENGRGNFPPRFSGLQFPNYSSELNVNALELDDSALYLCASSPKLDGPYEQYFGPGTRLTVT.

The V gene is TRBV5-4, the J gene TRBJ1-1; TRBD1 matches at 7 bases. Germline V CDR1 and CDR2: SGHNT, YYREEE (reference sequence). The V segment lost 4 bases and the J segment 6 bases; nucleotides outside the gene matches: 15. The CDR3 runs to 16 residues. CDR3 DNA sequence: TGTGCCAGCAGCGACCTTAGGACAGGTCAAAGCGCTGAAGCTTTCTTT. Its translation is CASSDLRTGQSAEAFF.

In this sample, this clone turned up once. The chain joins TRBV11-2 to TRBJ1-2, with 8 bases that match TRBD1. Germline CDR1 SGHAT, CDR2 FQNNGV. V gave up 1 base and J gave up 5 bases; unmatched junction bases: 12. This CDR3 region has 17 residues. The CDR3 coding sequence is TGTGCCAGCAGCTTAGGACCGGGACAGGCGGAGGTATATGGCTACACCTTC. Translated: CASSLGPGQAEVYGYTF. Filled out from reference TRBV11-2 and TRBJ1-2, the complete variable domain reads EAGVAQSPRYKIIEKRQSVAFWCNPISGHATLYWYQQILGQGPKLLIQFQNNGVVDDSQLPKDRFSAERLKGVDSTLKIQPAKLEDSAVYLCASSLGPGQAEVYGYTFGSGTRLTVV.

The V and J genes are TRBV7-3 and TRBJ2-3, with D uncertain. Trimming took 4 bases from V and 3 from J, leaving 8 bases between them. The CDR3 has 13 residues. Germline lookup yields CDR1 SGHTA and CDR2 FQGTGA. The CDR3 coding sequence is TGTGCCAGCAGCTCCGACTTTACAGATACGCAGTATTTT. It specifies CASSSDFTDTQYF. The full variable domain, its missing parts supplied by reference TRBV7-3 and TRBJ2-3, is GAGVSQTPSNKVTEKGKYVELRCDPISGHTALYWYRQSLGQGPEFLIYFQGTGAADDSGLPNDRFFAVRPEGSVSTLKIQRTERGDSAVYLCASSSDFTDTQYFGPGTRLTVL.

This sequence joins TRBV7-2 and TRBJ2-3; D is unresolved. Germline lookup yields CDR1 SGHTA and CDR2 FQGNSA. The CDR3 consists of 15 residues. V lost 3 bases and J 6 bases, leaving 16 bases between the germline ends. In DNA, the CDR3 is TGTGCCAGCAGCTTGGGTGAGATGTTCGGGGATACGCAGTATTTT. Its protein product is CASSLGEMFGDTQYF.

The gene calls are TRBV11-3 and TRBJ2-1; 8 bases agree with TRBD2. Looked up from germline, CDR1 is SGHNT and CDR2 is YENEEA. This CDR3 is 16 amino acids long. V shed 1 base, J shed 7 bases, and the junction held 9 bases outside the gene matches. The CDR3 DNA reads TGTGCCAGCAGCTTAGTTCGGGGGGGAGAGGGGAATGAGCAGTTCTTC. This encodes CASSLVRGGEGNEQFF.

The rearrangement uses TRBV29-1 and TRBJ2-2; TRBD1 matches at 8 bases. Looked up from germline, CDR1 is SQVTM and CDR2 is ANQGSEA. CDR3 length equals 16 residues. V shed 5 bases, J shed 7 bases, and the junction held 15 bases outside the gene matches. CDR3 DNA sequence: TGCAGCGTTTTCCACAGGACAGGGACATCCCTCGGGGAGCTGTTTTTT. It codes for CSVFHRTGTSLGELFF.

This clone was seen only a few times. J is TRBJ2-2 and V is TRBV19; 8 positions agree with TRBD1. The CDR3 length is 16 residues. Trimming cost V 5 bases and J 0 bases; bases outside gene matches: 5. Germline CDR1 is LNHDA and CDR2 is SQIVND (reference sequence). In nucleotides, the CDR3 is TGTGCCAGTAGTTCACAGGGGGGAACGAACACCGGGGAGCTGTTTTTT. Translating it yields CASSSQGGTNTGELFF.

The chain joins TRBV5-1 to TRBJ2-7, with a tentative D call TRBD1 (6 bases). Germline CDR1 SGHRS, CDR2 YFSETQ. The CDR3 is 15 residues long. V dropped 0 bases and J dropped 7 bases, with 17 bases sitting between them. Here the CDR3 reads CASSLDREERREQYF. The CDR3 DNA reads as TGCGCCAGCAGCTTGGACAGGGAAGAAAGGCGGGAGCAGTACTTC.

The chain employs TRBV5-4 and TRBJ2-1, with a possible D match to TRBD2 (5 bases). V was clipped by 2 bases and J by 7 bases, with 10 bases between them. Germline CDR1 is SGHNT and CDR2 is YYREEE (reference sequence). The CDR3 has 13 residues. For the CDR3, the DNA is TGTGCCAGCAGCTTAGCGGACCGGAATGAGCAGTTCTTC. This translates into CASSLADRNEQFF.

The genes are TRBV11-2 and TRBJ1-1; D perhaps matches TRBD1 (6 bases). Trimming cost V 5 bases and J 1 base, with 11 bases left between them. In germline, CDR1 is SGHAT, CDR2 FQNNGV. CDR3 length equals 14 residues. The chain's CDR3 is CASSTQQGNTEAFF. The CDR3 nucleotides are TGTGCCAGCAGCACGCAACAGGGGAACACTGAAGCTTTCTTT.

The genes are TRBV27 and TRBJ2-7; D is unresolved. The V end lost 3 bases, the J end lost 0 bases, and 6 bases lay between the germline ends. Germline lookup yields CDR1 MNHEY and CDR2 SMNVEV (reference sequence). This CDR3 spans 13 amino acids. CDR3 nucleotides: TGTGCCAGCAGTTTTTCGAGCTCCTACGAGCAGTACTTC. This translates into CASSFSSSYEQYF.

CDR3 DNA sequence: TGTGCCACCGTACCGGGACTAGCGAACAATGAGCAGTTCTTC. Translation: CATVPGLANNEQFF. The chain joins TRBV25-1 to TRBJ2-1, with 10 bases fitting TRBD2. The CDR3 contains 14 residues. Trimming took 10 bases from V and 5 from J; bases not matched to a gene: 8. CDR1 is MGHDK, CDR2 SYGVNS, per germline. Full variable domain (remainder filled in from reference TRBV25-1 and TRBJ2-1): EADIYQTPRYLVIGTGKKITLECSQTMGHDKMYWYQQDPGMELHLIHYSYGVNSTEKGDLSSESTVSRIRTEHFPLTLESARPSHTSQYLCATVPGLANNEQFFGPGTRLTVL.

The chain carries TRBV7-9 and TRBJ2-1; D is undetermined. Trimming cost V 0 bases and J 8 bases, with 5 bases left between them. The CDR3 extends over 12 amino acids. Germline V gene lookup returns CDR1 SEHNR and CDR2 FQNEAQ (reference sequence). The CDR3 here is CASSLAVDEQFF. Written as DNA, the CDR3 is TGTGCCAGCAGCTTAGCTGTCGATGAGCAGTTCTTC.

This chain joins TRBV20-1 and TRBJ2-4, with a weak D call TRBD2 (6 bases). The CDR3 length is 11 residues. V lost 7 bases and J 6 bases, leaving 10 bases between the germline ends. CDR1 DFQATT and CDR2 SNEGSKA come from the germline V gene (reference sequence). The CDR3 DNA reads as TGCAGTGGGTGGCGGGGAAACATTCAGTACTTC. Protein: CSGWRGNIQYF.

V is TRBV6-1 and J is TRBJ2-1; maybe TRBD2 (6 bases). Per germline, CDR1 MNHNS and CDR2 SASEGT. V was cut by 2 bases and J by 7 bases, with 15 bases left in between. The CDR3 is 15 amino acids. This CDR3 reads CASSENWASDNEQFF. CDR3 DNA sequence: TGTGCCAGCAGTGAAAACTGGGCTAGCGATAATGAGCAGTTCTTC.

The V gene is TRBV29-1, the J gene TRBJ2-7, with TRBD1 identical over 9 bases. This CDR3 contains 14 residues. The germline gives CDR1 SQVTM, CDR2 ANQGSEA. With 2 bases clipped from V and 6 bases from J, the junction kept 8 bases outside the gene matches. In DNA, the CDR3 is TGCAGCGTTGAACCCAGGGGGACAGGGTCCGAGCAGTACTTC. Translated, it gives CSVEPRGTGSEQYF.

This rearrangement joins TRBV28 to TRBJ1-1, with D maybe TRBD1 (5 bases). With 10 bases removed from V and 1 base from J, the gap between germline ends came to 10 bases. The CDR3 spans 12 residues. Per germline, CDR1 MDHEN and CDR2 SYDVKM. CDR3 residues: CAIQDRNTEAFF. CDR3 DNA sequence: TGTGCCATCCAAGACAGGAACACTGAAGCTTTCTTT. The full variable domain, in which reference TRBV28 and TRBJ1-1 provide the parts outside the CDR3, is DVKVTQSSRYLVKRTGEKVFLECVQDMDHENMFWYRQDPGLGLRLIYFSYDVKMKEKGDIPEGYSVSREKKERFSLILESASTNQTSMYLCAIQDRNTEAFFGQGTRLTVV.

V is TRBV14 and J is TRBJ2-7; 9 positions match TRBD1. After removal of 5 bases from V and 2 bases from J, the junction contained 4 bases not matched to a gene. Germline lookup yields CDR1 SGHDN and CDR2 FVKESK. The length of the CDR3 is 14 residues. CDR3 in amino acids: CASSFGTGPYEQYF. The CDR3 DNA reads as TGTGCCAGCAGCTTCGGGACAGGGCCCTACGAGCAGTACTTC. Variable domain in full (rest from reference TRBV14 and TRBJ2-7): EAGVTQFPSHSVIEKGQTVTLRCDPISGHDNLYWYRRVMGKEIKFLLHFVKESKQDESGMPNNRFLAERTGGTYSTLKVQPAELEDSGVYFCASSFGTGPYEQYFGPGTRLTVT.

The rearrangement uses TRBV30 and TRBJ2-7; D uncertain. CDR1 and CDR2 from the germline V gene are GTSNPN and SVGIG (reference sequence). This CDR3 comprises 13 residues. V lost 4 bases, J lost 0 bases, and 10 bases lay in between. The CDR3 DNA sequence: TGTGCCTGGACGGCAGGAAGCTCCTACGAGCAGTACTTC. It is translated as CAWTAGSSYEQYF.

In DNA form, the CDR3 reads TGTGCCAGCAGTTACCAGGGATACTCTGGAAACACCATATATTTT. This translates into CASSYQGYSGNTIYF. V gene TRBV6-5 combines with J gene TRBJ1-3, with D perhaps TRBD1 (5 bases). The germline V gene encodes CDR1 MNHEY and CDR2 SVGAGI. This CDR3 spans 15 amino acids. V gave up 2 bases and J gave up 0 bases, with 8 bases separating them.

The chain is built from TRBV27 and TRBJ2-5, with 8 bases fitting TRBD2. The CDR3 extends over 16 amino acids. Germline CDR1 and CDR2: MNHEY and SMNVEV (reference sequence). The junction had 13 bases not matched to a gene; V was cut back by 5 bases and J by 5 bases. Here the CDR3 DNA reads TGTGCCAGCAGTATGATAGGGGCTAGCGGGCCGGAGACCCAGTACTTC. Its translation: CASSMIGASGPETQYF.

The rearrangement links TRBV10-1 to TRBJ2-1, with 9 bases fitting TRBD2. Germline loops: CDR1 WNHNN, CDR2 SYGVQD (reference sequence). The J segment lost 3 bases and the V segment lost 4 bases, leaving 4 bases of the junction unmatched. The CDR3 sequence is 15 residues long. CDR3 residues: CASSVGRGGYNEQFF. CDR3 nucleotides: TGCGCCAGCAGTGTAGGGCGGGGGGGCTACAATGAGCAGTTCTTC.

This chain joins TRBV7-6 and TRBJ2-7; D is undetermined. CDR1 is SGHVS, CDR2 FNYEAQ, per germline. The CDR3 loop spans 14 amino acids. V lost 5 bases and J 0 bases, leaving 11 bases between the germline ends. The CDR3 loop reads CASSDTPSSYEQYF. CDR3 in DNA: TGTGCCAGCAGCGATACCCCCAGCTCCTACGAGCAGTACTTC. The full variable domain, completed using reference TRBV7-6 and TRBJ2-7, is GAGVSQSPRYKVTKRGQDVALRCDPISGHVSLYWYRQALGQGPEFLTYFNYEAQQDKSGLPNDRFSAERPEGSISTLTIQRTEQRDSAMYRCASSDTPSSYEQYFGPGTRLTVT.